These T cell receptor beta chains were read from a single sample in a study of technical replicates of blood from a handful of donors. Sequencing was performed with immunoSEQ multiplex PCR; in TCRdb, only in-frame clones are kept and a portion is missing. Of 70,000 or so clones listed, approximately 89% are singletons. Sample: PBMCs. The receptors here all came from a human donor in good health. Some clones in this sample may be carry-over from other donors' samples. The CDR3 runs from the conserved cysteine through the conserved F or W. The order of the fields is V gene, J gene, D gene, clone size, CDR3 protein, CDR3 DNA. A D gene is named only where the DNA matches it firmly. The listing skips clone size in some rows; elsewhere it reads once, few, many or a size class.

TRBV5-4	TRBJ1-2	TRBD1	NA	CASSGRGQGAYGYTF	TGTGCCAGCAGCGGAAGGGGACAGGGGGCCTATGGCTACACCTTC
TRBV7-9	TRBJ2-7	NA	NA	CASSGAREQYF	TGTGCCAGCAGCGGGGCGCGCGAGCAGTACTTC
TRBV4-1	TRBJ2-6	NA	once	CASSPYIPGQGNVLTF	TGCGCCAGCAGCCCCTATATTCCGGGACAAGGGAACGTCCTGACTTTC
TRBV4-1	TRBJ1-6	TRBD1	NA	CASSPGQGLLVLHF	TGCGCCAGCAGCCCGGGACAGGGGCTTCTCGTCCTCCACTTT
TRBV27	TRBJ1-2	NA	NA	CASSSGSYGYTF	TGTGCCAGCAGTTCCGGGAGCTATGGCTACACCTTC
TRBV7-2	TRBJ1-3	NA	NA	CASRTGYGNTIYF	TGTGCCAGCAGAACCGGGTACGGAAACACCATATATTTT
TRBV7-2	TRBJ1-1	TRBD1	NA	CASSGRQGGGLRGTEAFF	TGTGCCAGCAGCGGCCGACAGGGTGGGGGCCTTCGGGGCACTGAAGCTTTCTTT
TRBV11-3	TRBJ2-2	NA	NA	CASSLGLTPEGELFF	TGTGCCAGCAGCTTAGGACTAACCCCGGAGGGGGAGCTGTTTTTT
TRBV20-1	TRBJ1-1	TRBD1	few	CSARSRQGAFF	TGCAGTGCTAGATCCCGACAGGGGGCTTTCTTT
TRBV4-1	TRBJ2-5	TRBD1	few	CASSQTTGAPETQYF	TGCGCCAGCAGCCAAACAACAGGGGCGCCAGAGACCCAGTACTTC
TRBV5-4	TRBJ2-1	NA	NA	CASSLEVASDGEQFF	TGTGCCAGCAGCTTGGAGGTGGCTAGCGACGGTGAGCAGTTCTTC
TRBV19	TRBJ1-1	TRBD1	few	CASMWDRNTEAFF	TGTGCCAGTATGTGGGACAGGAACACTGAAGCTTTCTTT
TRBV7-3	TRBJ2-2	NA	NA	CASSLSGFGELFF	TGTGCCAGCAGCTTAAGCGGGTTCGGGGAGCTGTTTTTT
TRBV7-9	TRBJ2-3	TRBD2	NA	CASSLGVSASGTSDTQYF	TGTGCCAGCAGCTTAGGGGTTTCTGCTAGCGGGACATCAGATACGCAGTATTTT
TRBV5-8	TRBJ2-3	NA	NA	CASSLLGGTDTQYF	TGTGCCAGCAGCTTACTGGGGGGTACAGATACGCAGTATTTT
TRBV5-1	TRBJ2-7	NA	NA	CASSPLRGVSYEQYF	TGCGCCAGCAGCCCCCTTCGGGGTGTTAGTTACGAGCAGTACTTC
TRBV19	TRBJ2-5	TRBD1	NA	CASSKSRDRASGAQYF	TGTGCCAGTAGCAAATCCCGGGACAGGGCATCAGGGGCCCAGTACTTC
TRBV6-5	TRBJ1-1	NA	NA	CASSSGRMRAEAFF	TGTGCCAGCAGCTCCGGACGGATGAGGGCTGAAGCTTTCTTT
TRBV6-1	TRBJ2-3	TRBD2	NA	CASSEAGGPNTQYF	TGTGCCAGCAGTGAGGCGGGGGGGCCGAATACGCAGTATTTT
TRBV11-2	TRBJ2-1	TRBD2	NA	CASSLSGGAAYEQFF	TGTGCCAGCAGCTTAAGCGGGGGGGCCGCCTATGAGCAGTTCTTC
TRBV18	TRBJ1-5	NA	NA	CASSLDSRQPQHF	TGTGCCAGCTCATTGGACAGTCGGCAGCCCCAGCATTTT
TRBV18	TRBJ1-2	NA	NA	CASSPGRGTNYGYTF	TGTGCCAGCTCACCTGGGCGAGGGACTAACTATGGCTACACCTTC
TRBV6-4	TRBJ1-1	TRBD1	NA	CASGQGAGNTEAFF	TGTGCCAGCGGACAGGGGGCAGGAAACACTGAAGCTTTCTTT
TRBV27	TRBJ1-3	NA	NA	CASRVTGSSGNTIYF	TGTGCCAGCAGGGTAACAGGGAGCTCTGGAAACACCATATATTTT
TRBV6-6	TRBJ1-3	NA	once	CASSLTGTSGNTIYF	TGTGCCAGCAGTCTAACAGGGACGTCTGGAAACACCATATATTTT
TRBV5-6	TRBJ2-5	NA	NA	CASSSPHVRAQYF	TGTGCCAGCAGCTCACCACATGTACGGGCCCAGTACTTC
TRBV30	TRBJ1-5	TRBD1	once	CAWDRGQGAIQPQHF	TGTGCCTGGGACCGCGGACAGGGGGCTATTCAGCCCCAGCATTTT
TRBV11-2	TRBJ1-5	NA	NA	CASSLSDSNQPQHF	TGTGCCAGCAGCTTAAGCGACAGCAATCAGCCCCAGCATTTT
TRBV12-5	TRBJ2-3	TRBD2	NA	CASGFSMGGGPTDTQYF	TGTGCTAGTGGTTTCTCTATGGGCGGGGGGCCCACAGATACGCAGTATTTT
TRBV2	TRBJ2-7	NA	once	CASSPWHEQYF	TGTGCCAGCAGCCCGTGGCACGAGCAGTACTTC
TRBV5-4	TRBJ2-7	TRBD1	NA	CASSLAGGLFSYEQYF	TGTGCCAGCAGCTTGGCAGGGGGCCTCTTCTCCTACGAGCAGTACTTC
TRBV7-9	TRBJ2-1	NA	NA	CASSAAGAYEQFF	TGTGCCAGCAGCGCAGCAGGGGCCTATGAGCAGTTCTTC
TRBV11-2	TRBJ2-7	TRBD2	NA	CASSPGRGRTYEQYF	TGTGCCAGCAGCCCCGGGCGCGGGAGAACCTACGAGCAGTACTTC
TRBV30	TRBJ2-3	NA	NA	CAWSVRRADTQYF	TGTGCCTGGAGTGTACGTCGCGCAGATACGCAGTATTTT
TRBV9	TRBJ2-7	TRBD2	NA	CASSPRLAGGSEQYF	TGTGCCAGCAGCCCCCGACTAGCGGGGGGATCGGAGCAGTACTTC
TRBV7-8	TRBJ2-3	NA	NA	CASSPDSHTDTQYF	TGTGCCAGCAGCCCGGACAGTCACACAGATACGCAGTATTTT
TRBV7-2	TRBJ2-3	NA	NA	CASSPGQTSTDTQYF	TGTGCCAGCAGCCCAGGACAGACTAGCACAGATACGCAGTATTTT
TRBV29-1	TRBJ2-5	TRBD2	NA	CSGLLAGGRETQYF	TGCAGCGGGCTACTAGCGGGGGGGCGGGAGACCCAGTACTTC
TRBV18	TRBJ2-7	NA	NA	CASSSSQGASYEQYF	TGTGCCAGCTCAAGTTCACAGGGAGCTTCCTACGAGCAGTACTTC
TRBV7-2	TRBJ1-3	TRBD1	NA	CASSLPTGGGGNTIYF	TGTGCCAGCAGCTTACCCACAGGGGGCGGTGGAAACACCATATATTTT
TRBV28	TRBJ2-2	TRBD2	NA	CASLGPTGGGRTGELFF	TGTGCCAGCCTGGGCCCGACCGGGGGGGGCCGGACCGGGGAGCTGTTTTTT
TRBV14	TRBJ2-7	TRBD2	NA	CASSLRLAGGHEQYF	TGTGCCAGCAGCCTTAGACTAGCGGGGGGCCACGAGCAGTACTTC
TRBV19	TRBJ2-7	NA	NA	CASSPRDSFYEQYF	TGTGCCAGTAGTCCGCGGGACAGCTTCTACGAGCAGTACTTC
TRBV5-6	TRBJ2-1	NA	NA	CASSLLAGSYNEQFF	TGTGCCAGCAGCCTACTGGCGGGATCCTACAATGAGCAGTTCTTC
TRBV18	TRBJ1-5	TRBD1	NA	CASSPGTGKSQPQHF	TGTGCCAGCTCACCTGGGACAGGCAAGAGTCAGCCCCAGCATTTT
TRBV7-6	TRBJ1-1	NA	NA	CASSLNPGGGEAFF	TGTGCCAGCAGCTTAAACCCGGGAGGAGGGGAGGCTTTCTTT
TRBV10-3	TRBJ2-2	NA	NA	CAIRGQSRGTGELFF	TGTGCCATCAGGGGACAATCCAGGGGCACCGGGGAGCTGTTTTTT
TRBV19	TRBJ2-1	TRBD1	NA	CASSIFGQGTDEQFF	TGTGCCAGTAGTATTTTTGGACAGGGTACCGATGAGCAGTTCTTC
TRBV5-4	TRBJ2-3	NA	NA	CASSPDRTTPGEQYF	TGTGCCAGCAGCCCGGATAGGACTACGCCGGGTGAGCAGTATTTT
TRBV9	TRBJ1-2	NA	NA	CASSGFEIYGYTF	TGTGCCAGCAGCGGATTTGAGATCTATGGCTACACCTTC
TRBV4-1	TRBJ2-1	TRBD2	NA	CASSQVGGSSYNEQFF	TGCGCCAGCAGCCAAGTGGGGGGGAGCTCCTACAATGAGCAGTTCTTC
TRBV7-2	TRBJ2-7	NA	NA	CASSLGGPGPYEQYF	TGTGCCAGCAGCTTGGGGGGGCCCGGTCCCTACGAGCAGTACTTC
TRBV5-5	TRBJ2-5	TRBD2	NA	CASSGSSGGPQETQYF	TGTGCCAGCAGCGGATCTAGCGGGGGGCCCCAAGAGACCCAGTACTTC
TRBV7-8	TRBJ2-7	NA	NA	CASSFGTYSYEQYF	TGTGCCAGCAGCTTCGGGACTTACTCCTACGAGCAGTACTTC
TRBV2	TRBJ1-5	NA	NA	CASSESAGLGNQPQHF	TGTGCCAGCAGTGAATCGGCGGGATTGGGAAATCAGCCCCAGCATTTT
TRBV7-2	TRBJ1-2	NA	NA	CASSPQGAANYGYTF	TGTGCCAGCAGCCCACAGGGTGCGGCTAACTATGGCTACACCTTC
TRBV21-1	TRBJ2-3	NA	NA	CASSRQLEGEGTDTQYF	TGTGCCAGCAGCAGGCAGCTCGAGGGAGAGGGCACAGATACGCAGTATTTT